This T cell receptor beta chain was sequenced during a study of blood T cells in healthy people across ages. Findings of the study overall: The long-lived group displayed more naive CD4+ cells, plus higher diversity, than the aged donors did. Naive and antigen-experienced cells were not separated, limiting conclusive comparison.

Next came a second PCR, run for about 7 to 12 cycles, which used a sample-barcoded 5' primer along with a J-beta primer mix. TCRdb called the 5' RACE reads again in MiXCR, with one record for every CDR3 protein. The sample carries under 2,000,000 distinct CDR3 sequences, 49% recorded once. The CDR3 runs 15 residues. Germline V gives CDR1 SGHRS, CDR2 YFSETQ. V was pared by 5 bases and J by 11 bases, with 26 bases between. As concerns this clonotype: Its antigen is not identified.

The sequenced sample was blood. This chain connects TRBV5-1 to TRBJ2-7; D could derive from TRBD1 or TRBD2 (5 bases each). This receptor was identified in a woman aged 40 to 49 in good health. The CDR3 nucleotides read TGCGCCAGCAGAGGGGTCGGGAAGTTCCTAGAGACCAAGTACTTC. The encoded protein is CASRGVGKFLETKYF.